This T cell receptor (beta chain) was identified during a study of radiation and T cells in renal cell carcinoma. Notes on the study in general: Irradiated tumors had higher TCR clonality than control tumors. Dominant CDR3 motifs occupied more repertoire in irradiated than control tumors.

The treatment denotes: treatment-naive control, cytoreductive nephrectomy. By share, this clone counts as large. The antigen is unknown. There are 19 residues in the CDR3. Germline assignment: CDR1 SGDLS and CDR2 YYNGEE. Losses at the gene ends were 0 bases for V and 9 bases for J; bases not matched to a gene: 20. Clones were read by immunoSEQ multiplex PCR, and TCRdb kept only the in-frame ones, dropping some. The data contain some 5,600 clones, around 65% of them singletons. Sample: tumor tissue, taken from a patient whose treatment was nephrectomy without radiotherapy. The chain joins TRBV9 to TRBJ2-1; 8 nucleotides line up with TRBD1. The sequence was collected from a human donor with renal cell carcinoma. In DNA, the CDR3 is TGTGCCAGCAGCGTAGGGACAGGGATGGTGCCGGGCAGGGATGTTGAGCAGTTCTTC. This codes for CASSVGTGMVPGRDVEQFF.